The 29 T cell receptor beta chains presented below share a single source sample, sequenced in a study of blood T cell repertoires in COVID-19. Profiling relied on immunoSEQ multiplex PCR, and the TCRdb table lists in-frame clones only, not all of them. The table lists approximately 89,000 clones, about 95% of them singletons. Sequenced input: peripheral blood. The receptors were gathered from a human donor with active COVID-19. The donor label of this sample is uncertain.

CDR3 nucleotide sequence: TGTGCCAGCAGCCCTCGGGCTGGCAGAGGGTATGAGCAGTTCTTC. Its translation is CASSPRAGRGYEQFF. The rearrangement uses TRBV6-6 and TRBJ2-1; a possible D gene is TRBD2 (5 bases). Germline V CDR1 and CDR2: MNHNY, SVGAGI (reference sequence). There are 15 residues in the CDR3. V was cut by 6 bases and J by 8 bases, with 20 bases left in between.

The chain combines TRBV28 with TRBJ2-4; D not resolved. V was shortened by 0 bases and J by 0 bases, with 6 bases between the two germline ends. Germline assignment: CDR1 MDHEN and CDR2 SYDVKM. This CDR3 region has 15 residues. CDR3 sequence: CASSLWRLAKNIQYF. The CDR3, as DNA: TGTGCCAGCAGTTTATGGAGACTAGCCAAAAACATTCAGTACTTC.

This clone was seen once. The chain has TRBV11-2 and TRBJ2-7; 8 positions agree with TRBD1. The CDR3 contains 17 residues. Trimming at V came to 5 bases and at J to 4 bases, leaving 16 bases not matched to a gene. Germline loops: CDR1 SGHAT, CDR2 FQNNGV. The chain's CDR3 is CASSNNLWTGNLYEQYF. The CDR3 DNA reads TGTGCCAGCAGCAACAATTTGTGGACAGGGAACCTTTACGAGCAGTACTTC. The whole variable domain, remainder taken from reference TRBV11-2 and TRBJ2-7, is EAGVAQSPRYKIIEKRQSVAFWCNPISGHATLYWYQQILGQGPKLLIQFQNNGVVDDSQLPKDRFSAERLKGVDSTLKIQPAKLEDSAVYLCASSNNLWTGNLYEQYFGPGTRLTVT.

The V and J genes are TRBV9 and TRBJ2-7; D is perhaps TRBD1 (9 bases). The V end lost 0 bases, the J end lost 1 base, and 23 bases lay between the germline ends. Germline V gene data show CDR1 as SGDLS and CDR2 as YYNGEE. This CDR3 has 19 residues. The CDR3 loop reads CASSVGPGGTGFNSYEQYF. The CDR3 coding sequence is TGTGCCAGCAGCGTAGGCCCGGGAGGGACAGGGTTCAATTCCTACGAGCAGTACTTC.

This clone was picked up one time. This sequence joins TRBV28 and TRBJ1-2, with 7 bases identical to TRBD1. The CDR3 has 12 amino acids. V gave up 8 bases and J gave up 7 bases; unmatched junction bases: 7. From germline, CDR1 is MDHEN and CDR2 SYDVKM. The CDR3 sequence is CASDRVGGGYTF. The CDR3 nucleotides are TGTGCCAGCGACAGGGTCGGAGGTGGCTACACCTTC.

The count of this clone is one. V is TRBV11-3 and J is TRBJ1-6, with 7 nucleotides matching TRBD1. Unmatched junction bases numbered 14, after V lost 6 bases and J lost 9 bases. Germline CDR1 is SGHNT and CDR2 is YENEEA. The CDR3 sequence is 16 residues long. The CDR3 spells CASSSPRDRASSPLHF. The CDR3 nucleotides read TGTGCCAGCAGTTCCCCACGAGACAGGGCGAGTTCACCCCTCCACTTT.

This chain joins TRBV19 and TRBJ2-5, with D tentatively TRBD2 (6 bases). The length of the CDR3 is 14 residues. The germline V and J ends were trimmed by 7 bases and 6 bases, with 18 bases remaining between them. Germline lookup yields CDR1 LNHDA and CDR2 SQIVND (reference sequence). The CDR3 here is CASTAGAGRQTQYF. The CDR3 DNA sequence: TGTGCCAGTACCGCCGGGGCAGGGAGGCAGACCCAGTACTTC.

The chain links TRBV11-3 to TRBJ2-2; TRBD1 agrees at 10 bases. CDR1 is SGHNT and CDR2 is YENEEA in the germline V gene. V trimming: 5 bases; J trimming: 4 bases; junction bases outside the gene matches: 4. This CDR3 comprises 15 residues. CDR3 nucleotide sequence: TGTGCCAGCAGCCCCGGGACAGGGGTCACCGGGGAGCTGTTTTTT. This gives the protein CASSPGTGVTGELFF.

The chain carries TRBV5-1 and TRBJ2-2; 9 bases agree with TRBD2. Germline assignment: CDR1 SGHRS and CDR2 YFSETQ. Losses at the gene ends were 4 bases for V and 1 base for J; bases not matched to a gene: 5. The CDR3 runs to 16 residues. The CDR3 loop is CASSGLSGGNTGELFF. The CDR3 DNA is TGCGCCAGCAGCGGCCTTAGCGGGGGGAACACCGGGGAGCTGTTTTTT.

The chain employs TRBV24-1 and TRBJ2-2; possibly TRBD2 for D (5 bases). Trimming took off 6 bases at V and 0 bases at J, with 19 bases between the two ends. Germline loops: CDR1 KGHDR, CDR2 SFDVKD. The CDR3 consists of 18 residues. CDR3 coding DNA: TGTGCCACCAGTCCCTCCGCAGGACTGAATGCGAACACCGGGGAGCTGTTTTTT. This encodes CATSPSAGLNANTGELFF.

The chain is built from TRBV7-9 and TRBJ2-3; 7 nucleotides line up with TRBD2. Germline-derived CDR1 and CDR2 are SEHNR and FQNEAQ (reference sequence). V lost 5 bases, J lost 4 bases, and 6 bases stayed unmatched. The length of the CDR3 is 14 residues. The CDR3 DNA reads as TGTGCCAGCAGCAGAAGCGGGACTGCAGATACGCAGTATTTT. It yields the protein CASSRSGTADTQYF. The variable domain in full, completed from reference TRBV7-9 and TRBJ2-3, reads DTGVSQNPRHKITKRGQNVTFRCDPISEHNRLYWYRQTLGQGPEFLTYFQNEAQLEKSRLLSDRFSAERPKGSFSTLEIQRTEQGDSAMYLCASSRSGTADTQYFGPGTRLTVL.

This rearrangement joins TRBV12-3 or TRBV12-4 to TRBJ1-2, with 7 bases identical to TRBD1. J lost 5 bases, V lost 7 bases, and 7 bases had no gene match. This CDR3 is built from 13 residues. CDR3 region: CASIQQGGYGYTF. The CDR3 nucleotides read TGTGCCAGCATACAGCAGGGGGGATATGGCTACACCTTC.

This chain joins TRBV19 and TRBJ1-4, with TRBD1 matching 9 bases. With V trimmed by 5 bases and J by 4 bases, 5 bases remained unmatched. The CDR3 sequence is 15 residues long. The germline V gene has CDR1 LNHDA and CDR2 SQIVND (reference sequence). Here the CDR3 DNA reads TGTGCCAGTAGTCTCCCGGGACAGGGTAATGAAAAACTGTTTTTT. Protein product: CASSLPGQGNEKLFF.

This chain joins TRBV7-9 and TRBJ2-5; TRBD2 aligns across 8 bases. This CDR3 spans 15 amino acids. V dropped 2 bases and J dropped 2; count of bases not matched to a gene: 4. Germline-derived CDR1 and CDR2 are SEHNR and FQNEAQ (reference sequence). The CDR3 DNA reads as TGTGCCAGCAGCTTACGGGGCGGGGGGCAAGAGACCCAGTACTTC. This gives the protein CASSLRGGGQETQYF.

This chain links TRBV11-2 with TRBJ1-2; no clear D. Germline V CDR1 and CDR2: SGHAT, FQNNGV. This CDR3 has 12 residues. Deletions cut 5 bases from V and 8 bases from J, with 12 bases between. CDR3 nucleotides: TGTGCCAGCAGCCCGGGAGGGAAGGGCTACACCTTC. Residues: CASSPGGKGYTF.

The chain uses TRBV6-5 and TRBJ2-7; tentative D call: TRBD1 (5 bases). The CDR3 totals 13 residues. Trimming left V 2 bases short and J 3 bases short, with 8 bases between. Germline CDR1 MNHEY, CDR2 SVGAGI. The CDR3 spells CASSYDRLYEQYF. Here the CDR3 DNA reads TGTGCCAGCAGTTACGACAGACTCTACGAGCAGTACTTC.

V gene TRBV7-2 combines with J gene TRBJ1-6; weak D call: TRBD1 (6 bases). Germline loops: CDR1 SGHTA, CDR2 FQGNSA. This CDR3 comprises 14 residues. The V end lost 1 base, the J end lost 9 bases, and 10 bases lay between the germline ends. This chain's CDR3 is CASSLGQGFSPLHF. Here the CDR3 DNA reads TGTGCCAGCAGCTTAGGTCAGGGGTTTTCACCCCTCCACTTT.

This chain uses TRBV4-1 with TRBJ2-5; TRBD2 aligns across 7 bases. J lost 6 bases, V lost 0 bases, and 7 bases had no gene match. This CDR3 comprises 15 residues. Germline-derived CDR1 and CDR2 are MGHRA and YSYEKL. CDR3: CASSQDHGGRQTQYF. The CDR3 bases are TGCGCCAGCAGCCAAGATCACGGGGGGAGACAGACCCAGTACTTC.

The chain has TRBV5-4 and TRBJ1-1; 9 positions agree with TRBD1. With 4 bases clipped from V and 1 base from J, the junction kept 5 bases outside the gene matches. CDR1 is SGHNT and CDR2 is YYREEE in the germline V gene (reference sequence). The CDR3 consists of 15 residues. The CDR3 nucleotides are TGTGCCAGCAGCACACAGGGGGCCGGGAACACTGAAGCTTTCTTT. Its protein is CASSTQGAGNTEAFF.

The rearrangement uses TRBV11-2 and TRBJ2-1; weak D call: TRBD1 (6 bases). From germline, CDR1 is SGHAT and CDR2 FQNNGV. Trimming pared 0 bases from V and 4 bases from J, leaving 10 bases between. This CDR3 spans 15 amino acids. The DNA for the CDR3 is TGTGCCAGCAGCTTAGATTGGGGGCCTTACAATGAGCAGTTCTTC. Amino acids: CASSLDWGPYNEQFF.

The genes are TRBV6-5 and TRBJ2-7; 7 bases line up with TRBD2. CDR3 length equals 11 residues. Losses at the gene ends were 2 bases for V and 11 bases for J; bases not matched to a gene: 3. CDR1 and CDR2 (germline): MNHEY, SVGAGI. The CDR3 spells CASSYAREEYF. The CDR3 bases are TGTGCCAGCAGTTACGCCCGGGAGGAGTACTTC.

DNA of the CDR3: TGTGCCAGCAGCTTAGGTAGCGGGAGAGCTGAGCAGTTCTTC. Its protein is CASSLGSGRAEQFF. The rearrangement links TRBV7-8 to TRBJ2-1, with 9 bases matching TRBD2. Germline CDR1 and CDR2: SGHVS and FQNEAQ. V was clipped by 1 base and J by 9 bases; unmatched bases: 4. This CDR3 region has 14 residues.

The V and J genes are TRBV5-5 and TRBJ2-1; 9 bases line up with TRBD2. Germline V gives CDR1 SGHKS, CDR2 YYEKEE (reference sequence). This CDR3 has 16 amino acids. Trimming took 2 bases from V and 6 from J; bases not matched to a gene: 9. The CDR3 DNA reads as TGTGCCAGCAGCTTATCTAGCGGGGTACCCTTCAATGAGCAGTTCTTC. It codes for CASSLSSGVPFNEQFF.

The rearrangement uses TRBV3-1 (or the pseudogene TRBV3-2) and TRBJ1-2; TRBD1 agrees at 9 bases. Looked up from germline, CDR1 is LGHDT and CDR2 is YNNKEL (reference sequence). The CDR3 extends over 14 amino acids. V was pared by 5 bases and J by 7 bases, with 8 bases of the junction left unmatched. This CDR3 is CASSYLDRGVGYTF. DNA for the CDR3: TGTGCCAGCAGCTATCTTGACAGGGGGGTTGGCTACACCTTC.

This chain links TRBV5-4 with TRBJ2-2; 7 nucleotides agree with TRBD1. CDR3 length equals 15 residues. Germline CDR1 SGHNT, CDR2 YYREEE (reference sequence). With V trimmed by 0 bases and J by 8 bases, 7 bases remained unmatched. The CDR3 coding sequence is TGTGCCAGCAGCTTGGCCGGCCAGGGGGAAGGGGAGCTGTTTTTT. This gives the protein CASSLAGQGEGELFF.

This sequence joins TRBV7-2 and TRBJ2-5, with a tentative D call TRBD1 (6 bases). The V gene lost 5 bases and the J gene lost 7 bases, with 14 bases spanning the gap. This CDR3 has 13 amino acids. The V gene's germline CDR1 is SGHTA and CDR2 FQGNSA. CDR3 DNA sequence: TGTGCCAGCAGCCCCAGGGGTTTTGGGACCCAGTACTTC. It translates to CASSPRGFGTQYF. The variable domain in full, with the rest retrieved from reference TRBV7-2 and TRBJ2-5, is GAGVSQSPSNKVTEKGKDVELRCDPISGHTALYWYRQSLGQGLEFLIYFQGNSAPDKSGLPSDRFSAERTGGSVSTLTIQRTQQEDSAVYLCASSPRGFGTQYFGPGTRLLVL.

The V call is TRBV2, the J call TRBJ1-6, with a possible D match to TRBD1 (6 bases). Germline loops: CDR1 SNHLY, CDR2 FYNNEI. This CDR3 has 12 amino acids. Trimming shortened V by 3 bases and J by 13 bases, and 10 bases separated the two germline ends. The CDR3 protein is CASSDARGPLHF. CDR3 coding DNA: TGTGCCAGCAGTGACGCGAGGGGGCCCCTCCACTTT.

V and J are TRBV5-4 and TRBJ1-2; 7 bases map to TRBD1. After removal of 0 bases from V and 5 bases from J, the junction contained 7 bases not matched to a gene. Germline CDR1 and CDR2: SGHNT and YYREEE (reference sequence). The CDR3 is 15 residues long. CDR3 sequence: CASSLGGTAAYGYTF. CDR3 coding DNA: TGTGCCAGCAGCTTGGGCGGGACAGCCGCATATGGCTACACCTTC.

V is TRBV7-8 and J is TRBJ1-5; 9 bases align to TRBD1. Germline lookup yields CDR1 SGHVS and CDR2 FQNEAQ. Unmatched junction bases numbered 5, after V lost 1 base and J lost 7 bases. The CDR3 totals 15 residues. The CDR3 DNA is TGTGCCAGCAGCTTAGTTTCAGGGACAGGGCAGCCCCAGCATTTT. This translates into CASSLVSGTGQPQHF. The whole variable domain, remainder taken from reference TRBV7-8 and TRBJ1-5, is GAGVSQSPRYKVAKRGQDVALRCDPISGHVSLFWYQQALGQGPEFLTYFQNEAQLDKSGLPSDRFFAERPEGSVSTLKIQRTQQEDSAVYLCASSLVSGTGQPQHFGDGTRLSIL.